A single sample gave rise to the 7 T cell receptor beta chains below, sequenced in a study of T cell responses to AZD1222 COVID-19 vaccine. Clones were sequenced by immunoSEQ multiplex PCR, and TCRdb holds only the in-frame ones, with some missing. The sample lists around 78,000 clones; roughly 80% were seen once. The sequenced sample was peripheral blood, obtained on day 0 of AZD1222 vaccination. The receptors originated from an adult in good health.

There are a few counts of this clone. This rearrangement joins TRBV28 to TRBJ2-3, with TRBD2 identical over 7 bases. The V gene end was trimmed by 7 bases and the J gene end by 2 bases; junction bases not matched to a gene: 9. Per the germline V gene, CDR1 is MDHEN and CDR2 is SYDVKM. The CDR3 consists of 15 residues. The CDR3 nucleotides are TGTGCCAGCAAACAAGCGGGGTGGACCACAGATACGCAGTATTTT. Amino acids: CASKQAGWTTDTQYF.

V is TRBV5-1 and J is TRBJ2-7; D might be TRBD2 (6 bases). V lost 0 bases and J lost 5, with 12 bases in between. The CDR3 is made up of 14 amino acids. The germline gives CDR1 SGHRS, CDR2 YFSETQ. The CDR3 DNA reads TGCGCCAGCAGCTTGGGACTAGGTGGTAACGAGCAGTACTTC. Amino acid sequence: CASSLGLGGNEQYF.

The CDR3 sequence: CASSPMFKTGKQFF. The CDR3 DNA is TGTGCCAGCAGCCCAATGTTCAAAACAGGGAAGCAGTTCTTC. This rearrangement joins TRBV7-2 to TRBJ2-1, with D maybe TRBD1 (6 bases). CDR1 SGHTA and CDR2 FQGNSA come from the germline V gene. The V end was cut by 5 bases, the J end by 11 bases, with 19 bases between. The CDR3 runs to 14 residues.

The rearrangement links TRBV6-6 to TRBJ2-3; 9 positions match TRBD2. From germline, CDR1 is MNHNY and CDR2 SVGAGI (reference sequence). The CDR3 is 14 amino acids. The ends lost 11 bases at V and 6 bases at J; junction bases unmatched: 12. DNA for the CDR3: TGTGCCTCATGGACTAGCGCCCTCCGGGATACGCAGTATTTT. Amino acid sequence: CASWTSALRDTQYF.

The chain is built from TRBV6-4 and TRBJ1-6; tentatively, D is TRBD1 (6 bases). The CDR3 has 16 residues. The V and J ends lost 0 bases and 9 bases respectively, with 15 bases between them. CDR1 MRHNA and CDR2 SNTAGT come from the germline V gene. The CDR3 protein is CASSDSAGTRGSPLHF. CDR3 in DNA: TGTGCCAGCAGTGACTCGGCCGGGACACGGGGTTCACCCCTCCACTTT.

This clone showed up just a few times. The CDR3 coding sequence is TGTGCCAGCAGCGTGGATCGACAAGTCACTGAAGCTTTCTTT. Translating gives CASSVDRQVTEAFF. This rearrangement joins TRBV9 to TRBJ1-1; no reliable D call. V was cut by 2 bases and J by 4 bases, with 12 bases left in between. This CDR3 contains 14 residues. Germline CDR1 is SGDLS and CDR2 is YYNGEE.

Only one count was recorded for this clone. The V and J genes are TRBV7-2 and TRBJ2-1; D call uncertain. V was pared by 1 base and J by 0 bases, with 7 bases between. The CDR3 totals 15 residues. CDR1 SGHTA and CDR2 FQGNSA come from the germline V gene. The CDR3: CASSLDRASYNEQFF. CDR3 nucleotide sequence: TGTGCCAGCAGCTTAGACCGGGCCTCCTACAATGAGCAGTTCTTC.